Presented here are 18 T cell receptor beta chains from one specimen sequenced in a study of OX40 agonist ivuxolimab in advanced cancers. Assay used: immunoSEQ multiplex PCR; TCRdb lists only in-frame clones, some missing. Counted here are about 52,000 clones, about 93% occurring once; the ten biggest clones make up around 24%. Here the sequenced sample was CD4+ or CD8+ T cells sorted from blood, taken in a trial of the OX40 agonist ivuxolimab. These receptors were obtained from an adult with an advanced solid tumor such as melanoma, head and neck, liver or kidney cancer.

V is TRBV28 and J is TRBJ2-7, with 7 bases aligning to TRBD1. This CDR3 spans 15 amino acids. CDR1 MDHEN and CDR2 SYDVKM come from the germline V gene. The trim removed 5 bases at V and 3 bases at J, leaving 10 bases unmatched. The CDR3 region is CASSLFRTGGYEQYF. CDR3 bases: TGTGCCAGCAGTCTTTTTAGGACAGGCGGCTACGAGCAGTACTTC.

The CDR3 DNA reads TGTGCCAGCAGCCCCGAATACGAGCAGTACTTC. It codes for CASSPEYEQYF. The chain joins TRBV28 to TRBJ2-7; D ambiguous. Germline V gene lookup returns CDR1 MDHEN and CDR2 SYDVKM. V was cut by 6 bases and J by 4 bases, with 7 bases left in between. CDR3 length: 11 residues.

The chain carries TRBV4-3 and TRBJ2-7; D may correspond to TRBD1 or TRBD2 (5 bases each). The CDR3 totals 20 residues. Trimming took off 1 base at V and 9 bases at J, with 34 bases between the two ends. Germline CDR1 LGHNA, CDR2 YSLEER. The CDR3 DNA reads as TGCGCCAGCAGCCAAGTAAGAAAGGGGACCGGCGGCGTCTACCACCTAGGGCAGTACTTC. This encodes CASSQVRKGTGGVYHLGQYF.

The chain links TRBV11-1 to TRBJ2-7; D is undetermined. Germline assignment: CDR1 SGHAT and CDR2 FQDESV (reference sequence). V lost 0 bases, J lost 0 bases, and 9 bases lay in between. This CDR3 has 15 residues. CDR3 residues: CASSLAVGNSYEQYF. The DNA of the CDR3 is TGTGCCAGCAGCTTAGCGGTGGGTAACTCCTACGAGCAGTACTTC. The full variable domain, with the rest looked up from reference TRBV11-1 and TRBJ2-7, is EAEVAQSPRYKITEKSQAVAFWCDPISGHATLYWYRQILGQGPELLVQFQDESVVDDSQLPKDRFSAERLKGVDSTLKIQPAELGDSAMYLCASSLAVGNSYEQYFGPGTRLTVT.

This chain connects TRBV11-2 to TRBJ2-1; 7 bases align to TRBD1. The CDR3 has 14 residues. V gave up 4 bases and J gave up 4 bases; unmatched junction bases: 4. CDR1 is SGHAT and CDR2 is FQNNGV in the germline V gene. CDR3 in DNA: TGTGCCAGCAGCTCCTTGGACAGGTACAATGAGCAGTTCTTC. Translation gives CASSSLDRYNEQFF.

The chain uses TRBV6-5 and TRBJ2-7, with TRBD2 matching over 7 bases. The J segment lost 4 bases and the V segment lost 4 bases, leaving 4 bases of the junction unmatched. This CDR3 region has 13 residues. In germline, CDR1 is MNHEY, CDR2 SVGAGI. The CDR3: CASSFTSEYEQYF. The CDR3 DNA sequence: TGTGCCAGCAGTTTTACTAGCGAGTACGAGCAGTACTTC.

The V and J genes are TRBV5-4 and TRBJ2-7; the D gene is possibly TRBD2 (7 bases). The germline gives CDR1 SGHNT, CDR2 YYREEE (reference sequence). The CDR3 is 16 residues long. Trimming cost V 0 bases and J 4 bases, with 17 bases left between them. The CDR3 bases are TGTGCCAGCAGCTTGGGGGGGCTAGCGGAACCATACGAGCAGTACTTC. Residues: CASSLGGLAEPYEQYF.

The chain combines TRBV5-1 with TRBJ2-1; D possibly corresponds to TRBD2 (5 bases). Germline values: CDR1 SGHRS, CDR2 YFSETQ. With 6 bases removed from V and 6 bases from J, the gap between germline ends came to 16 bases. The CDR3 spans 14 residues. The CDR3 here is CASTRPAASNEQFF. As DNA, the CDR3 is TGCGCCAGCACCCGACCAGCGGCTTCCAATGAGCAGTTCTTC. The full variable domain, in which reference TRBV5-1 and TRBJ2-1 provide the parts outside the CDR3, is KAGVTQTPRYLIKTRGQQVTLSCSPISGHRSVSWYQQTPGQGLQFLFEYFSETQRNKGNFPGRFSGRQFSNSRSEMNVSTLELGDSALYLCASTRPAASNEQFFGPGTRLTVL.

The rearrangement joins TRBV10-3 to TRBJ2-5; 9 bases agree with TRBD1. Germline loops: CDR1 ENHRY, CDR2 SYGVKD. The CDR3 length is 13 residues. V gave up 10 bases and J gave up 4 bases; unmatched junction bases: 7. Here the CDR3 reads CATWTGEPETQYF. DNA of the CDR3: TGTGCCACTTGGACAGGGGAGCCAGAGACCCAGTACTTC.

The chain employs TRBV27 and TRBJ2-1; 7 positions match TRBD1. From germline, CDR1 is MNHEY and CDR2 SMNVEV (reference sequence). V shed 2 bases, J shed 4 bases, and the junction held 5 bases outside the gene matches. The CDR3 is 15 amino acids. DNA for the CDR3: TGTGCCAGCAGTTTAGAGGGGGCGGCTTACAATGAGCAGTTCTTC. It codes for CASSLEGAAYNEQFF.

This clone was recorded only once. J is TRBJ2-1 and V is TRBV5-6; D call uncertain. Trimming shortened V by 4 bases and J by 0 bases, and 5 bases separated the two germline ends. The CDR3 has 13 residues. The germline gives CDR1 SGHDT, CDR2 YYEEEE. Written as DNA, the CDR3 is TGTGCCAGCAGCCTAGGCTCCTACAATGAGCAGTTCTTC. Translating gives CASSLGSYNEQFF. The full variable domain, rest sourced from reference TRBV5-6 and TRBJ2-1, is DAGVTQSPTHLIKTRGQQVTLRCSPKSGHDTVSWYQQALGQGPQFIFQYYEEEERQRGNFPDRFSGHQFPNYSSELNVNALLLGDSALYLCASSLGSYNEQFFGPGTRLTVL.

The chain combines TRBV19 with TRBJ2-7, with D possibly being TRBD1 (5 bases). Trimming shortened V by 6 bases and J by 4 bases, and 10 bases separated the two germline ends. The CDR3 is made up of 12 amino acids. The V gene's germline CDR1 is LNHDA and CDR2 SQIVND (reference sequence). CDR3 DNA: TGTGCCAGTAGGGACACTCAGTACGAGCAGTACTTC. Translation gives CASRDTQYEQYF.

The chain recombines TRBV29-1 with TRBJ2-7; 10 positions match TRBD1. Germline V gene lookup returns CDR1 SQVTM and CDR2 ANQGSEA. Unmatched junction bases numbered 10, after V lost 2 bases and J lost 3 bases. This CDR3 comprises 16 residues. CDR3 amino acids: CSVETDRGRLGYEQYF. In DNA form, the CDR3 reads TGCAGCGTTGAAACGGACAGGGGGAGACTAGGCTACGAGCAGTACTTC.

The V and J genes are TRBV9 and TRBJ2-7; D may match TRBD1 or TRBD2 (6 bases each). The germline V and J ends were trimmed by 3 bases and 6 bases, with 19 bases remaining between them. Germline CDR1 is SGDLS and CDR2 is YYNGEE. This CDR3 is built from 15 residues. The CDR3 is CASSGGAGISPEQYF. CDR3 DNA: TGTGCCAGCAGCGGGGGGGCCGGTATAAGCCCCGAGCAGTACTTC.

The V call is TRBV15, the J call TRBJ2-3, with unresolved D. The CDR3 totals 15 residues. CDR1 LNHNV and CDR2 YYDKDF come from the germline V gene (reference sequence). Deletions cut 0 bases from V and 4 bases from J, with 11 bases between. DNA for the CDR3: TGTGCCACCAGCAGAGAAACAATAGTCCCAGATACGCAGTATTTT. This sequence encodes CATSRETIVPDTQYF.

V and J are TRBV4-2 and TRBJ2-7; TRBD2 matches at 9 bases. The germline V gene encodes CDR1 LGHNA and CDR2 YNFKEQ. This CDR3 is 16 amino acids long. The V and J ends lost 8 bases and 3 bases, in that order; junction bases with no gene match: 14. CDR3 sequence: CASAPGGSGSNYEQYF. CDR3 nucleotides: TGTGCCAGCGCCCCCGGGGGTAGCGGGAGTAACTACGAGCAGTACTTC.

The chain recombines TRBV9 with TRBJ1-1; D is ambiguous. The CDR3 is 13 residues long. Between the trimmed V and J ends, which lost 0 bases and 5 bases, there was a span of 8 bases. The germline V gene has CDR1 SGDLS and CDR2 YYNGEE. CDR3 DNA: TGTGCCAGCAGCGTAGGCTCCGGGACTGAAGCTTTCTTT. Its translation is CASSVGSGTEAFF.

This clone was counted a few times. The J gene is TRBJ2-7, the V gene TRBV4-1; no clear D. This CDR3 spans 15 amino acids. The V and J ends lost 0 bases and 5 bases respectively, with 14 bases between them. CDR1 is MGHRA and CDR2 is YSYEKL in the germline V gene. The CDR3 here is CASSQDFGRPNEQYF. In nucleotides, the CDR3 is TGCGCCAGCAGCCAAGATTTCGGCAGACCGAACGAGCAGTACTTC.